The clone carrying this T cell receptor (beta chain) was recorded a few times. Its antigen is as yet unknown. The source of the sample is a study of response to subunit inactivated influenza vaccine. TCRdb fed the RT-PCR reads into MiXCR, producing one record per CDR3 protein. The sample has under 800,000 distinct CDR3 sequences, around 14% seen once. Germline CDR1 reads SEHNR; CDR2 reads FQNEAQ (reference sequence). Trimming stripped 5 bases from V and 2 bases from J, with 22 bases between. This CDR3 region has 17 residues. Study-level points and caveats: Authors suggested seasonal influenza vaccinations each recruit few new T cells.

The rearrangement uses TRBV7-9 and TRBJ2-7, with D perhaps TRBD1 or TRBD2 (5 bases each). The sample consisted of PBMCs from blood, taken around 15 days before vaccination. The source is a man between 50 and 59 years old who received an inactivated influenza vaccine. DNA for the CDR3: TGTGCCAGCAGCGCCCCTCTTATCCGGGACGGCACCTACGAGCAGTACTTC. Its translation: CASSAPLIRDGTYEQYF. Variable domain in full (rest from reference TRBV7-9 and TRBJ2-7): DTGVSQNPRHKITKRGQNVTFRCDPISEHNRLYWYRQTLGQGPEFLTYFQNEAQLEKSRLLSDRFSAERPKGSFSTLEIQRTEQGDSAMYLCASSAPLIRDGTYEQYFGPGTRLTVT.